The 17 T cell receptor beta chains below were found in one sample sequenced in a study of T cell responses to AZD1222 COVID-19 vaccine. Assay: immunoSEQ multiplex PCR; the TCRdb copy retains only in-frame clones and omits some. Among around 150,000 clones, approximately 89% were seen once, and the ten largest hold 5%. This specimen was peripheral blood, taken on day 0 of AZD1222 vaccination. The source of these receptors is an adult in good health.

The chain joins TRBV25-1 to TRBJ1-6; D remains unclear. The CDR3 totals 12 residues. Germline lookup yields CDR1 MGHDK and CDR2 SYGVNS. Trimming left V 6 bases short and J 8 bases short, with 8 bases between. The CDR3 bases are TGTGCCAGCAGCGACTACTATTCACCCCTCCACTTT. Amino acid sequence: CASSDYYSPLHF.

The chain joins TRBV28 to TRBJ2-3; D is unclear. This CDR3 spans 12 amino acids. V shed 4 bases and J shed 4 bases, with 6 bases lying between them. Per the germline V gene, CDR1 is MDHEN and CDR2 is SYDVKM. The CDR3 DNA is TGTGCCAGCAGTTCAGGATCAGATACGCAGTATTTT. Translation gives CASSSGSDTQYF. Variable domain in full (rest from reference TRBV28 and TRBJ2-3): DVKVTQSSRYLVKRTGEKVFLECVQDMDHENMFWYRQDPGLGLRLIYFSYDVKMKEKGDIPEGYSVSREKKERFSLILESASTNQTSMYLCASSSGSDTQYFGPGTRLTVL.

This chain uses TRBV20-1 with TRBJ2-7; weak D call: TRBD2 (6 bases). The CDR3 spans 11 residues. The germline V and J ends were trimmed by 4 bases and 6 bases, with 10 bases remaining between them. Germline CDR1 DFQATT, CDR2 SNEGSKA (reference sequence). In nucleotides, the CDR3 is TGCAGTGCTACGAGGGAGGTCGAGCAGTACTTC. This gives the protein CSATREVEQYF.

V is TRBV18 and J is TRBJ2-3; possibly TRBD1 or TRBD2 for D (6 bases each). This CDR3 region has 14 residues. V shed 1 base and J shed 5 bases, with 10 bases lying between them. Germline CDR1 reads KGHSH; CDR2 reads LQKENI. The CDR3 nucleotides are TGTGCCAGCTCACCACGGGGGGCAGTAGATACGCAGTATTTT. This gives the protein CASSPRGAVDTQYF.

The rearrangement links TRBV7-2 to TRBJ1-4, with 7 nucleotides matching TRBD1. The CDR3 extends over 14 amino acids. The germline V gene encodes CDR1 SGHTA and CDR2 FQGNSA. Losses at the gene ends were 4 bases for V and 8 bases for J; bases not matched to a gene: 7. CDR3 DNA: TGTGCCAGCAGCTCATCCGGGACAGAGGAAAAACTGTTTTTT. It codes for CASSSSGTEEKLFF.

This chain uses TRBV5-4 with TRBJ2-7; D is perhaps TRBD2 (5 bases). Germline loops: CDR1 SGHNT, CDR2 YYREEE (reference sequence). This CDR3 spans 14 amino acids. With 4 bases removed from V and 3 bases from J, the gap between germline ends came to 14 bases. The chain's CDR3 is CASSDGLRNYEQYF. The CDR3 DNA sequence: TGTGCCAGCAGCGACGGACTCCGCAACTACGAGCAGTACTTC.

The chain couples TRBV27 to TRBJ1-1; no definite D call. The germline CDR1 and CDR2 sequences are MNHEY and SMNVEV (reference sequence). This CDR3 comprises 15 residues. V was clipped by 0 bases and J by 1 base, with 9 bases between them. The CDR3 bases are TGTGCCAGCAGTTTATCGTACAGTCCGAACACTGAAGCTTTCTTT. It is translated as CASSLSYSPNTEAFF.

About this clone itself: Other DNA sequences in this sample translate to the same CDR3. The rearrangement joins TRBV6-5 to TRBJ1-1; 9 positions agree with TRBD1. J gave up 0 bases and V 6 bases, and 2 bases lay outside the gene matches. CDR3 length equals 14 residues. Germline values: CDR1 MNHEY, CDR2 SVGAGI. CDR3 bases: TGTGCCAGCAGGGGGACAGGGCTGAACACTGAAGCTTTCTTT. As protein: CASRGTGLNTEAFF.

The gene calls are TRBV11-2 and TRBJ2-6, with TRBD2 as a possible D gene (6 bases). Per germline, CDR1 SGHAT and CDR2 FQNNGV. V was shortened by 2 bases and J by 0 bases, with 8 bases between the two germline ends. The CDR3 extends over 16 amino acids. The CDR3: CASSLPGGSGANVLTF. In DNA, the CDR3 is TGTGCCAGCAGCTTACCCGGGGGCTCTGGGGCCAACGTCCTGACTTTC.

The chain joins TRBV11-1 to TRBJ1-1; D unclear. The germline gives CDR1 SGHAT, CDR2 FQDESV (reference sequence). This CDR3 contains 13 residues. Trimming shortened V by 2 bases and J by 7 bases, and 11 bases separated the two germline ends. CDR3 sequence reads: CASSLILGSEAFF. The CDR3 DNA reads TGTGCCAGCAGCTTAATTTTGGGGAGTGAAGCTTTCTTT.

This chain links TRBV14 with TRBJ2-7; the D gene could be TRBD1 or TRBD2 (5 bases each). The CDR3 runs 14 residues. Germline V gene data show CDR1 as SGHDN and CDR2 as FVKESK. V lost 0 bases to trimming and J lost 3 bases, with 9 bases between them. This CDR3 is CASSQDGGVYEQYF. The CDR3 DNA sequence: TGTGCCAGCAGCCAAGATGGGGGAGTCTACGAGCAGTACTTC.

This rearrangement joins TRBV24-1 to TRBJ2-7; possibly TRBD2 for D (5 bases). Trimming took 7 bases from V and 0 from J, leaving 9 bases between them. This CDR3 region has 13 residues. Germline V gives CDR1 KGHDR, CDR2 SFDVKD. CDR3 sequence: CATRSGTSYEQYF. The DNA of the CDR3 is TGTGCCACCAGGTCGGGAACCTCCTACGAGCAGTACTTC.

The chain links TRBV28 to TRBJ1-1, with 8 bases matching TRBD1. CDR3 length equals 13 residues. CDR1 and CDR2 from the germline V gene are MDHEN and SYDVKM. After removal of 8 bases from V and 3 bases from J, the junction contained 5 bases not matched to a gene. CDR3 in amino acids: CASRQGAHTEAFF. The CDR3 bases are TGTGCCAGCCGCCAGGGGGCCCACACTGAAGCTTTCTTT. Drawing the rest from reference TRBV28 and TRBJ1-1, the complete variable domain is DVKVTQSSRYLVKRTGEKVFLECVQDMDHENMFWYRQDPGLGLRLIYFSYDVKMKEKGDIPEGYSVSREKKERFSLILESASTNQTSMYLCASRQGAHTEAFFGQGTRLTVV.

The chain is built from TRBV19 and TRBJ1-2, with D hard to call. The CDR3 is made up of 13 amino acids. The V gene lost 5 bases and the J gene lost 4 bases, with 11 bases spanning the gap. Germline loops: CDR1 LNHDA, CDR2 SQIVND (reference sequence). CDR3 amino acids: CASSPGGSYGYTF. In DNA, the CDR3 is TGTGCCAGTAGTCCCGGCGGGAGCTATGGCTACACCTTC.

The chain is built from TRBV6-5 and TRBJ2-6; the D is unclear. CDR3 length: 14 residues. V was pared by 5 bases and J by 1 base, with 6 bases between. CDR1 and CDR2 (germline): MNHEY, SVGAGI. The CDR3 is CASSLPSGANVLTF. CDR3 in DNA: TGTGCCAGCAGTCTACCTTCTGGGGCCAACGTCCTGACTTTC.

J is TRBJ1-5 and V is TRBV27; 9 bases are a match to TRBD1. The CDR3 sequence is 14 residues long. Germline V gene lookup returns CDR1 MNHEY and CDR2 SMNVEV (reference sequence). With 5 bases clipped from V and 7 bases from J, the junction kept 6 bases outside the gene matches. CDR3 loop: CASSPTGGGQPQHF. CDR3 nucleotide sequence: TGTGCCAGCAGTCCGACAGGGGGGGGACAGCCCCAGCATTTT.

This chain joins TRBV2 and TRBJ1-5; D may be TRBD1 (6 bases). Trimming stripped 2 bases from V and 6 bases from J, with 11 bases between. Germline loops: CDR1 SNHLY, CDR2 FYNNEI. This CDR3 comprises 14 residues. The CDR3, as DNA: TGTGCCAGCAGTGAAAACCAGGGGAGTCAGCCCCAGCATTTT. Translating gives CASSENQGSQPQHF.